The present T cell receptor (beta chain) was sequenced within a study of CD8+ T cells in alopecia areata. Overall study context: Tofacitinib therapy lasting 6 to 18 months was followed by 6 months off drug.

Investigators isolated RNA and reverse transcribed it into cDNA to act as the sequencing template. Profiled with immunoSEQ multiplex PCR; TCRdb holds only in-frame clones, not every one. The data contain some 180,000 clones, 63% of them singletons. V lost 3 bases to trimming and J lost 5 bases, with 7 bases between them. CDR1 SGHAT and CDR2 FQNNGV come from the germline V gene. CDR3 length: 12 residues. It was from PBMCs that CD4+ and CD8+ T cells were sorted. The chain has TRBV11-2 and TRBJ2-5; D gene uncertain. Here the sequenced sample was CD4+ T cells sorted from blood, taken at week 0. This sequence originates from a human donor with alopecia areata. CDR3 nucleotides: TGTGCCAGCAGCTTCAGCCGGGAGACCCAGTACTTC. Protein: CASSFSRETQYF.